This TCR beta chain is drawn from a study of CD8 T cells in ankylosing spondylitis. This CDR3 is 15 amino acids long. Looked up from germline, CDR1 is SGHRS and CDR2 is YFSETQ. Study-level findings and limits: Disease-associated clones were reportedly significantly overrepresented in matched ankylosing spondylitis synovial fluid.

TCRdb analysed the 5' RACE reads with MiXCR anew, one entry per CDR3 protein. The profile covers just over 150,000 distinct CDR3 sequences, with around 16% appearing a single time and approximately 8% taken by the ten largest. This clonotype was counted at least ten times. Its specificity is unknown. Mismatch with germline at one junction end may stem from a read error. The specimen was blood, either unsorted or a sorted T cell fraction (not recorded which). The TCR sequence derives from a male donor with ankylosing spondylitis or in good health (not recorded which). The J gene is TRBJ1-5, the V gene TRBV5-1; TRBD1 aligns across 8 bases. The CDR3 sequence is CAGSPGQGTGQPQHF. CDR3 sequence (DNA): TGCGCCGGCAGCCCAGGACAGGGCACAGGGCAGCCCCAGCATTTT.